The entry that follows covers one T cell receptor beta chain sequence. The sample holds a few counts of this clonotype. The antigen it recognizes is unknown. Base qualities are not at hand, and no much larger clone is one base apart. What this sample's treatment or condition label stands for: in vitro stimulation with specific CMV peptide epitopes to enrich CMV-specific T cells. V was cut back by 2 bases and J by 3 bases, leaving a gap of 11 bases between them. CDR1 and CDR2 were assigned from the germline V gene as SGHVS and FQNEAQ. The CDR3 runs 14 amino acids, cysteine and phenylalanine included. Only CDR3 DNA remains: 42 bases, in frame from the first base. The source of the sample is a study of T cell repertoires in cytomegalovirus infection (dated by TCRdb to between 2019 and 2020). Broadly, across the study: Recently identified HLA-C-restricted CMV epitopes, whose presentation resists viral immunomodulation, were targeted by peptide stimulations together with well-studied HLA-B-restricted epitopes. Donor HLA type was relevant to the analysis, because carriage of CMV infection together with the matching HLA type was indicated by public TCR beta signatures.

Sequencing instrument: Illumina HiSeq 1500. TCRdb ran its own pipeline on the public reads, namely fastp trimming at Q25 and MiXCR clone calling, and kept in-frame beta chains. Rows are combined by CDR3 protein, so each entry shows the most common genes and DNA. Across this sample there are 680,000 or so distinct CDR3 sequences, with roughly 36% seen only once. The top ten clones comprise 15% to 20% of the sample. General study outcomes and caveats: In both this cohort and an independent cohort of a few hundred donors, the cumulative frequency of public TCR beta family members distinguished carriers of CMV infection plus the relevant HLA type. The ex vivo response was dominated by HLA-C-restricted CMV-specific TCR beta clonotypes, and the single most frequent clonotype in two of eight donors was supplied by these HLA-C-restricted clonotypes.

The material was cultured PBMCs, obtained from culture after CMV antigen stimulation. The sequence derives from a human donor in good health (CMV status not recorded). Some clones in this sample may be carry-over from other donors' samples. The sequence links TRBV7-8 to TRBJ2-7; the D segment cannot be called with confidence. The DNA sequence is given as TGTGCCAGCAGCTTAACAGTATTGGACTACGAGCAGTACTTC. Its protein product is CASSLTVLDYEQYF.